The clone carrying this TCR beta chain occurred a few times. The antigen is unknown. These data are taken from a study of cytomegalovirus exposure and HLA in healthy donors. Regarding the study as a whole: A later examination showed that TCR association rates differed by HLA locus, with DRB1 most and HLA-C fewest.

The PCR contained 60 Vbeta and 13 Jbeta primers. Profiling relied on immunoSEQ multiplex PCR, and the TCRdb table lists in-frame clones only, not all of them. The data contain 120,000 or so clones, over 70% of them singletons. The sample was PBMCs. This receptor was identified in a woman aged 45 to 65 in good health and CMV-seropositive.

For the CDR3, the DNA is TGTGCCAGCAGCTCCGGGACAGGGGGCTGGGAGACCCAGTACTTC. As protein: CASSSGTGGWETQYF. The chain uses TRBV5-6 and TRBJ2-5, with TRBD1 matching 12 bases. With V trimmed by 3 bases and J by 5 bases, 5 bases remained unmatched. CDR3 length: 15 amino acids. Germline V CDR1 and CDR2: SGHDT, YYEEEE.